One sample yielded the 25 T cell receptor beta chains listed below, sequenced in a study of CD8 T cells in ankylosing spondylitis. No antigen has been assigned to these receptors. Broader study findings: Blood of patients with ankylosing spondylitis appeared to be characterized by a TCR beta motif of several highly homologous variants.

TCRdb reprocessed the 5' RACE reads via MiXCR and lists one record per CDR3 protein. The sample holds around 130,000 distinct CDR3 sequences; approximately 17% are singletons and the top ten take 25% to 40%. The sample taken for sequencing was blood, either unsorted or a sorted T cell fraction (not recorded which). All receptors derive from a male donor with ankylosing spondylitis.

This clonotype was detected ten times or more. The rearrangement uses TRBV27 and TRBJ1-2; D is unresolved. With 4 bases removed from V and 7 bases from J, the gap between germline ends came to 7 bases. Germline V CDR1 and CDR2: MNHEY, SMNVEV (reference sequence). The CDR3 has 11 residues. The CDR3 region has the DNA TGTGCCAGCAGTTCCGAGTCTGGCTACACCTTC. It yields the protein CASSSESGYTF.

The J gene is TRBJ2-1, the V gene TRBV4-3; D unclear. Trimming pared 2 bases from V and 8 bases from J, leaving 16 bases between. Germline assignment: CDR1 LGHNA and CDR2 YSLEER. The length of the CDR3 is 15 residues. In nucleotides, the CDR3 is TGCGCCAGCAGCCAACCCCCTCCCGGAAGCCATGAGCAGTTCTTC. Amino acids: CASSQPPPGSHEQFF.

This clonotype was counted ten times or more. The junction does not match germline at one end; this may be a read error. The gene calls are TRBV10-3 and TRBJ2-7; possible D gene TRBD1, 5 bases. Germline V gives CDR1 ENHRY, CDR2 SYGVKD. The CDR3 is 12 amino acids. CDR3 in DNA: TGTGCCATCAGTGAGTCAAGGGGCCCTCTGAACTTC. This codes for CAISESRGPLNF.

This clonotype has a handful of counts. The chain links TRBV7-9 to TRBJ1-2; 8 bases align to TRBD1. Germline CDR1 SEHNR, CDR2 FQNEAQ (reference sequence). Trimming took 2 bases from V and 1 from J; bases not matched to a gene: 3. The CDR3 runs 15 residues. CDR3 protein: CASSLSTGDNYGYTF. CDR3 coding DNA: TGTGCCAGCAGCTTATCGACAGGGGATAACTATGGCTACACCTTC.

This clonotype appeared a few times. The chain's CDR3 is CASTTSGSYNEQFF. The DNA for the CDR3 is TGTGCCAGCACAACTAGCGGATCCTACAATGAGCAGTTCTTC. The J gene is TRBJ2-1, the V gene TRBV11-2; 8 bases line up with TRBD2. The ends lost 7 bases at V and 1 base at J; junction bases unmatched: 3. CDR1 SGHAT and CDR2 FQNNGV come from the germline V gene. The CDR3 loop spans 14 amino acids.

The chain carries TRBV6-1 and TRBJ2-1; possible D gene TRBD2, 5 bases. This CDR3 is built from 11 residues. Between the trimmed V and J ends, which lost 8 bases and 4 bases, there was a span of 6 bases. Looked up from germline, CDR1 is MNHNS and CDR2 is SASEGT. Here the CDR3 DNA reads TGTGCCAGCCCGGGGTACAATGAGCAGTTCTTC. This sequence encodes CASPGYNEQFF.

By its share, this clonotype is medium-sized. The chain couples TRBV7-8 to TRBJ2-7; TRBD2 might be the D (5 bases). Trimming stripped 3 bases from V and 4 bases from J, with 16 bases between. The CDR3 totals 15 residues. Germline lookup yields CDR1 SGHVS and CDR2 FQNEAQ. The CDR3 is CASSFAFGVMYEQYF. The CDR3 DNA follows: TGTGCCAGCAGCTTCGCGTTCGGGGTTATGTACGAGCAGTACTTC. The complete variable domain, with remaining parts taken from reference TRBV7-8 and TRBJ2-7, reads GAGVSQSPRYKVAKRGQDVALRCDPISGHVSLFWYQQALGQGPEFLTYFQNEAQLDKSGLPSDRFFAERPEGSVSTLKIQRTQQEDSAVYLCASSFAFGVMYEQYFGPGTRLTVT.

The rearrangement joins TRBV9 to TRBJ2-5, with a possible D match to TRBD1 (5 bases). The germline CDR1 and CDR2 sequences are SGDLS and YYNGEE. The CDR3 has 15 residues. The germline V and J ends were trimmed by 1 base and 5 bases, with 15 bases remaining between them. In nucleotides, the CDR3 is TGTGCCAGCAGCGTAAGCCTGGACATGGGGGAGACCCAGTACTTC. This gives the protein CASSVSLDMGETQYF.

CDR3 DNA: TGCGCCAGCAGCCAAGTAGAGACAGGCCTTTCCGGGGAGCTGTTTTTT. Protein product: CASSQVETGLSGELFF. This chain links TRBV4-1 with TRBJ2-2, with D maybe TRBD1 (6 bases). Trimming cost V 1 base and J 6 bases, with 15 bases left between them. CDR1 and CDR2 from the germline V gene are MGHRA and YSYEKL. The length of the CDR3 is 16 residues.

The chain couples TRBV9 to TRBJ2-1; 8 bases map to TRBD2. V shed 0 bases and J 6 bases; nucleotides not matched to a gene: 5. The germline gives CDR1 SGDLS, CDR2 YYNGEE. CDR3 size: 15 residues. The CDR3 protein is CASSVAGRAGNEQFF. CDR3 nucleotides: TGTGCCAGCAGCGTAGCCGGGAGGGCCGGCAATGAGCAGTTCTTC.

In this sample, this clonotype turned up many times. The chain recombines TRBV25-1 with TRBJ2-7, with TRBD1 matching 7 bases. The V gene's germline CDR1 is MGHDK and CDR2 SYGVNS. CDR3 length: 13 residues. The V and J ends lost 2 bases and 2 bases, in that order; junction bases with no gene match: 0. CDR3 protein: CASSERGPYEQYF. DNA of the CDR3: TGTGCCAGCAGTGAAAGGGGGCCCTACGAGCAGTACTTC.

This chain joins TRBV27 and TRBJ2-1; D is unresolved. Germline values: CDR1 MNHEY, CDR2 SMNVEV (reference sequence). CDR3 length: 15 amino acids. V dropped 5 bases and J dropped 8 bases, with 19 bases sitting between them. Written as DNA, the CDR3 is TGTGCCAGCAGTGCCCGAGACGGCCTTGGTCATGAGCAGTTCTTC. This encodes CASSARDGLGHEQFF.

V is TRBV2 and J is TRBJ2-7, with 8 nucleotides matching TRBD1. The CDR3 runs to 15 residues. Germline values: CDR1 SNHLY, CDR2 FYNNEI. Germline trimming cut 7 bases from V and 1 base from J; bases unmatched to any gene: 9. The CDR3 DNA reads as TGTGCCAGCAAGGAGCCGGGACAGGTATCCTACGAGCAGTACTTC. Translating gives CASKEPGQVSYEQYF. The full variable domain, completed using reference TRBV2 and TRBJ2-7, is EPEVTQTPSHQVTQMGQEVILRCVPISNHLYFYWYRQILGQKVEFLVSFYNNEISEKSEIFDDQFSVERPDGSNFTLKIRSTKLEDSAMYFCASKEPGQVSYEQYFGPGTRLTVT.

In this sample, this clonotype turned up a few times. V is TRBV7-9 and J is TRBJ2-1; TRBD2 aligns across 9 bases. V lost 5 bases and J lost 0; bases outside the gene matches: 8. The CDR3 is made up of 17 amino acids. The germline V gene encodes CDR1 SEHNR and CDR2 FQNEAQ (reference sequence). CDR3 nucleotide sequence: TGTGCCAGCAGCCCCCCGGCTAGCGGGGTCTCCTACAATGAGCAGTTCTTC. It translates to CASSPPASGVSYNEQFF.

This chain joins TRBV19 and TRBJ1-5, with D hard to call. This CDR3 has 15 residues. Deletions cut 4 bases from V and 1 base from J, with 11 bases between. Germline V CDR1 and CDR2: LNHDA, SQIVND (reference sequence). Written as DNA, the CDR3 is TGTGCCAGTAGTAAAGAGGCGATCAGCAATCAGCCCCAGCATTTT. Its translation is CASSKEAISNQPQHF.

This clonotype has at least ten counts. J is TRBJ2-1 and V is TRBV29-1; no clear D. This CDR3 has 12 amino acids. Germline values: CDR1 SQVTM, CDR2 ANQGSEA. The ends were cut back, 4 bases at V and 1 base at J, with 5 bases in the middle. In nucleotides, the CDR3 is TGCAGCGTTGGGGCGTCCTACAATGAGCAGTTCTTC. Translated: CSVGASYNEQFF.

The chain couples TRBV29-1 to TRBJ1-1; the D gene is possibly TRBD1 (5 bases). The V and J ends lost 4 bases and 0 bases respectively, with 18 bases between them. The CDR3 has 16 amino acids. Germline lookup yields CDR1 SQVTM and CDR2 ANQGSEA. The CDR3 loop reads CSVGGLLGTMNTEAFF. CDR3 bases: TGCAGCGTTGGGGGACTACTGGGAACCATGAACACTGAAGCTTTCTTT.

The chain employs TRBV5-4 and TRBJ2-5; 11 nucleotides match TRBD2. The CDR3 covers 16 residues. The J segment lost 3 bases and the V segment lost 0 bases, leaving 4 bases of the junction unmatched. Germline CDR1 SGHNT, CDR2 YYREEE (reference sequence). Here the CDR3 reads CASSLVTSGSKETQYF. CDR3 nucleotide sequence: TGTGCCAGCAGCTTGGTAACTAGCGGGAGTAAAGAGACCCAGTACTTC.

This clonotype was seen a handful of times. The chain links TRBV4-1 to TRBJ2-7; 7 bases align to TRBD1. The length of the CDR3 is 14 residues. Trimming at V came to 3 bases and at J to 2 bases, leaving 4 bases not matched to a gene. Germline values: CDR1 MGHRA, CDR2 YSYEKL. The CDR3 DNA sequence: TGCGCCAGCAGCCAGAGTGGACAGGCCTACGAGCAGTACTTC. Encoded protein: CASSQSGQAYEQYF.

The rearrangement uses TRBV7-8 and TRBJ1-5; possibly TRBD1 for D (5 bases). The germline V gene has CDR1 SGHVS and CDR2 FQNEAQ. The CDR3 loop spans 14 amino acids. The V end lost 5 bases, the J end lost 4 bases, and 12 bases lay between the germline ends. Written as DNA, the CDR3 is TGTGCCAGCAGCATGCTCGGGGGAAATCAGCCCCAGCATTTT. This encodes CASSMLGGNQPQHF.

The chain uses TRBV4-1 and TRBJ2-5; 8 bases line up with TRBD2. In germline, CDR1 is MGHRA, CDR2 YSYEKL. CDR3 length equals 13 residues. The junction had 3 bases not matched to a gene; V was cut back by 5 bases and J by 4 bases. The chain's CDR3 is CASSLAGRETQYF. CDR3 in DNA: TGCGCCAGCAGCTTAGCGGGGCGAGAGACCCAGTACTTC.

This clonotype came up many times. At one of its ends the junction is not consistent with the germline gene, which may arise from a read error. The rearrangement links TRBV12-3 or TRBV12-4 to TRBJ1-2; no reliable D call. CDR3 length equals 8 residues. CDR3 bases: TGTGCCAGCAGTTCCGGGGCCTTC. This encodes CASSSGAF.

The chain couples TRBV29-1 to TRBJ2-7; D tentatively fits TRBD1 or TRBD2 (5 bases each). Trimming took 6 bases from V and 1 from J, leaving 13 bases between them. The CDR3 extends over 13 amino acids. The germline V gene has CDR1 SQVTM and CDR2 ANQGSEA. This CDR3 is CSVWGLGSYEQYF. CDR3 DNA sequence: TGCAGCGTGTGGGGGTTAGGTTCCTACGAGCAGTACTTC.

This clonotype was seen a few times. This chain links TRBV10-3 with TRBJ1-5; D gene unclear. The V end was cut by 1 base, the J end by 6 bases, with 7 bases between. Germline assignment: CDR1 ENHRY and CDR2 SYGVKD. The CDR3 has 13 residues. The CDR3 nucleotides are TGTGCCATCAGTGAGTTGGGAGGTCAGCCCCAGCATTTT. Protein sequence: CAISELGGQPQHF.

CDR3 loop: CASTVAGNNEQFF. CDR3 in DNA: TGTGCCAGCACCGTAGCGGGTAACAATGAGCAGTTCTTC. V usage is TRBV12-3 or TRBV12-4 and J usage is TRBJ2-1; 7 nucleotides align to TRBD2. The CDR3 runs 13 residues. After removal of 7 bases from V and 5 bases from J, the junction contained 5 bases not matched to a gene.